Listed below are T cell receptor beta chains from one sample, sequenced in a study of vaccination and CD4 T cells after COVID-19. TCRdb recomputed calls from the PCR reads with MiXCR, one row per CDR3 protein. The sample records 9,000 to 15,000 distinct CDR3 sequences, 44% being singletons. Their specific antigens are unknown. Sequenced: CD4+ T cells from blood, cultured in vitro. These receptors came from a human donor who had recovered from COVID-19. The CDR3 runs from the conserved cysteine through the conserved F or W. The D gene is left open where the match is weak. Size tells how often a clone was seen (once, few, many) or the class of an expanded clone, and some rows leave it out.

J gene: TRBJ1-6
D gene: TRBD1
V gene: TRBV18
clone size: .
CDR3 DNA: TGTGCCAGCTCCACCGGGACAGATAATTCACCCCTCCACTTT
CDR3 protein: CASSTGTDNSPLHF

J gene: TRBJ2-5
D gene: .
V gene: TRBV24-1
clone size: .
CDR3 DNA: TGTGCCACCAGTGATCCCACCGACGGGTACCAAGAGACCCAGTACTTC
CDR3 protein: CATSDPTDGYQETQYF

J gene: TRBJ2-2
D gene: .
V gene: TRBV2
clone size: once
CDR3 DNA: TGTGCCAGCAGCCCGACTAGAAACGGGGAGCTGTTTTTT
CDR3 protein: CASSPTRNGELFF

J gene: TRBJ2-1
D gene: .
V gene: TRBV2
clone size: .
CDR3 DNA: TGTGCCAGCAGTGGGGCGGGACCCAATGAGCAGTTCTTC
CDR3 protein: CASSGAGPNEQFF

J gene: TRBJ2-5
D gene: TRBD2
V gene: TRBV2
clone size: .
CDR3 DNA: TGTGCCAGCAGTGGGGAGGGACTAGCGGAAGAGACCCAGTACTTC
CDR3 protein: CASSGEGLAEETQYF

J gene: TRBJ2-6
D gene: .
V gene: TRBV14
clone size: few
CDR3 DNA: TGTGCCAGCAGCCAACCCGGGGCTGGGGCCAACGTCCTGACTTTC
CDR3 protein: CASSQPGAGANVLTF

J gene: TRBJ1-6
D gene: .
V gene: TRBV20-1
clone size: .
CDR3 DNA: TGCAGTGCTAGTGAGGGGTCGGTTTATAATTCACCCCTCCACTTT
CDR3 protein: CSASEGSVYNSPLHF

J gene: TRBJ1-2
D gene: TRBD1
V gene: TRBV6-1
clone size: .
CDR3 DNA: TGTGCCAGCAGTGAAGCTTCCCACAGGGGGCTCTATGGCTACACCTTC
CDR3 protein: CASSEASHRGLYGYTF

J gene: TRBJ2-7
D gene: .
V gene: TRBV9
clone size: .
CDR3 DNA: TGTGCCAGCAGCGTAGGTATGATAGGATCCTACGAGCAGTACTTC
CDR3 protein: CASSVGMIGSYEQYF

J gene: TRBJ2-3
D gene: .
V gene: TRBV5-1
clone size: .
CDR3 DNA: TGCGCCAGCAGCCTAACAGGGTACGGCACAGATACGCAGTATTTT
CDR3 protein: CASSLTGYGTDTQYF

J gene: TRBJ2-1
D gene: .
V gene: TRBV20-1
clone size: few
CDR3 DNA: TGCAGTGCTCTCTACCCCCGCCAGTCCCTTACCTACAATGAGCAGTTCTTC
CDR3 protein: CSALYPRQSLTYNEQFF

J gene: TRBJ1-2
D gene: .
V gene: TRBV29-1
clone size: .
CDR3 DNA: TGCAGCGTTGTTCTGACAGGCAACTATGGCTACACCTTC
CDR3 protein: CSVVLTGNYGYTF

J gene: TRBJ2-7
D gene: TRBD1
V gene: TRBV5-1
clone size: medium-sized
CDR3 DNA: TGCGCCAGCAGCTCGGGACAGGGGTCCTACGAGCAGTACTTC
CDR3 protein: CASSSGQGSYEQYF

J gene: TRBJ1-5
D gene: .
V gene: TRBV24-1
clone size: .
CDR3 DNA: TGTGCCACCAGTGAGGCCACGGCAGGGACGGTCAATCAGCCCCAGCATTTT
CDR3 protein: CATSEATAGTVNQPQHF

J gene: TRBJ1-1
D gene: .
V gene: TRBV20-1
clone size: .
CDR3 DNA: TGCAGTGCTAGAGACACTGTGGGCAGGCCGCAAGCTTTCTTT
CDR3 protein: CSARDTVGRPQAFF

J gene: TRBJ2-2
D gene: .
V gene: TRBV10-1
clone size: few
CDR3 DNA: TGCGCCAGCACATCAGGGGGGGCGGGGGAGCTGTTTTTT
CDR3 protein: CASTSGGAGELFF

J gene: TRBJ2-5
D gene: TRBD1
V gene: TRBV7-9
clone size: .
CDR3 DNA: TGTGCCAGCACCAAAAGATCCAATACAGGGGTGGGAGAGACCCAGTACTTC
CDR3 protein: CASTKRSNTGVGETQYF

J gene: TRBJ1-2
D gene: .
V gene: TRBV19
clone size: .
CDR3 DNA: TGTGCCAGTAGTATTAACTCAGGTCAGGCGAGCGGGAATGGCTACACCTTC
CDR3 protein: CASSINSGQASGNGYTF

J gene: TRBJ2-2
D gene: .
V gene: TRBV7-3
clone size: few
CDR3 DNA: TGTGCCAGCAGCTCCAGGACGAACACCGGGGAGCTGTTTTTT
CDR3 protein: CASSSRTNTGELFF

J gene: TRBJ2-5
D gene: TRBD2
V gene: TRBV6-1
clone size: few
CDR3 DNA: TGTGCCAGCGGCCAGACCGGGACTATCAAGAGACAAGAGACCCAGTACTTC
CDR3 protein: CASGQTGTIKRQETQYF

J gene: TRBJ2-2
D gene: .
V gene: TRBV11-2
clone size: .
CDR3 DNA: TGTGCCAGCAGAGCCCCCGGGGGGGAGCTGTTTTTT
CDR3 protein: CASRAPGGELFF

J gene: TRBJ2-7
D gene: .
V gene: TRBV5-1
clone size: .
CDR3 DNA: TGCGCCAGCAGCTTGGTCAAGGGTATGGGGTACGAGCAGTACTTC
CDR3 protein: CASSLVKGMGYEQYF

J gene: TRBJ1-1
D gene: TRBD1
V gene: TRBV12-3/TRBV12-4
clone size: .
CDR3 DNA: TGTGCCAGCAGTTTCAGGACAGGTCGAGTCACTGAAGCTTTCTTT
CDR3 protein: CASSFRTGRVTEAFF

J gene: TRBJ1-1
D gene: TRBD1
V gene: TRBV2
clone size: .
CDR3 DNA: TGTGCCAGCAGAAGACAGGGGGGGAACACTGAAGCTTTCTTT
CDR3 protein: CASRRQGGNTEAFF

J gene: TRBJ2-6
D gene: .
V gene: TRBV11-2
clone size: once
CDR3 DNA: TGTGCCAGCAGCTTAGAGAAGGTCCTGACTTTC
CDR3 protein: CASSLEKVLTF

J gene: TRBJ1-1
D gene: TRBD1
V gene: TRBV2
clone size: few
CDR3 DNA: TGTGCCAGCAGTGAAGCATGGCAGGGGGCGGAAGCTTTCTTT
CDR3 protein: CASSEAWQGAEAFF

J gene: TRBJ2-3
D gene: .
V gene: TRBV7-6
clone size: few
CDR3 DNA: TGTGCCAGCAGCTTAGGACTCCCTCGTATCATTGCAGATACGCAGTATTTT
CDR3 protein: CASSLGLPRIIADTQYF

J gene: TRBJ1-2
D gene: .
V gene: TRBV19
clone size: few
CDR3 DNA: TGTGCCAGTAGTACAGACCGCGGAGGGCGAAACTATGGCTACACCTTC
CDR3 protein: CASSTDRGGRNYGYTF

J gene: TRBJ1-2
D gene: TRBD1
V gene: TRBV6-5
clone size: .
CDR3 DNA: TGTGCCAGCAGTTACTCCCGTACAGGGGGAGGGTATGGCTACACCTTC
CDR3 protein: CASSYSRTGGGYGYTF

J gene: TRBJ2-6
D gene: .
V gene: TRBV5-4
clone size: .
CDR3 DNA: TGTGCCAGCAGCTCCGGCGGAGGGTCTGGGGCCAACGTCCTGACTTTC
CDR3 protein: CASSSGGGSGANVLTF